The 26 T cell receptor beta chains presented below share a single source sample, sequenced in a study of shared clonotypes between healthy human individuals. Data came from immunoSEQ multiplex PCR; TCRdb stores just in-frame clones and leaves some out. This table holds about 990,000 clones, about four fifths found once. Sequencing was performed on memory CD4+ T cells from PBMCs. As for subset: CD45RA-negative fraction. Receptors originate from a man aged 18 to 30 in good health. Some clones in this sample may be carry-over from other donors' samples.

The V call is TRBV6-5, the J call TRBJ2-7; 11 bases align to TRBD2. The length of the CDR3 is 15 residues. CDR1 and CDR2 from the germline V gene are MNHEY and SVGAGI. V lost 5 bases, J lost 6 bases, and 9 bases stayed unmatched. The CDR3 DNA reads as TGTGCCAGCAGTCCCACACTAGCGGGAGATCCCGAGCAGTACTTC. Protein product: CASSPTLAGDPEQYF.

The V call is TRBV7-3, the J call TRBJ2-7; D remains ambiguous. CDR3 length equals 13 residues. The germline V and J ends were trimmed by 0 bases and 6 bases, with 9 bases remaining between them. Germline V gives CDR1 SGHTA, CDR2 FQGTGA. CDR3 loop: CASSLTDGSEQYF. The CDR3 bases are TGTGCCAGCAGCTTAACGGACGGTTCCGAGCAGTACTTC.

Of note for this clone: A much bigger clone sits one base away, suggesting this may be a read error. The chain recombines TRBV4-3 with TRBJ2-3; TRBD1 matches at 9 bases. The CDR3 runs to 14 residues. V was clipped by 1 base and J by 7 bases; unmatched bases: 3. Germline V gene data show CDR1 as LGHNA and CDR2 as YSLEER. The CDR3 region is CASSQGTGVHTQYF. The CDR3 DNA is TGCGCCAGCAGCCAAGGGACAGGGGTACATACGCAGTATTTT.

This clone was recorded many times. The V call is TRBV28, the J call TRBJ2-5; the D is unclear. This CDR3 is built from 12 residues. The germline gives CDR1 MDHEN, CDR2 SYDVKM. V dropped 5 bases and J dropped 5 bases, with 9 bases sitting between them. The CDR3 region is CASSRNTETQYF. The CDR3 nucleotides read TGTGCCAGCAGTCGAAATACCGAGACCCAGTACTTC.

The gene calls are TRBV5-1 and TRBJ2-2, with TRBD2 identical over 7 bases. The CDR3 contains 15 residues. The J segment lost 6 bases and the V segment lost 5 bases, leaving 10 bases of the junction unmatched. Germline V CDR1 and CDR2: SGHRS, YFSETQ. The CDR3 nucleotides read TGCGCCAGCAGTTATGTGGCGGGAGAGGCCGGGGAGCTGTTTTTT. It is translated as CASSYVAGEAGELFF.

V usage is TRBV7-9 and J usage is TRBJ2-1; TRBD1 aligns across 8 bases. In germline, CDR1 is SEHNR, CDR2 FQNEAQ (reference sequence). Losses at the gene ends were 5 bases for V and 12 bases for J; bases not matched to a gene: 6. CDR3 length: 12 residues. CDR3 DNA: TGTGCCAGCAGCCGAGGACAGGGAGGGCAGTTCTTC. Its protein is CASSRGQGGQFF.

This clone was counted a few times. The identical CDR3 is also encoded by other nucleotide sequences in the sample. The J gene is TRBJ1-1, the V gene TRBV5-1; D not resolved. Germline values: CDR1 SGHRS, CDR2 YFSETQ. V was pared by 5 bases and J by 1 base, with 3 bases between. The CDR3 runs to 11 residues. CDR3 bases: TGCGCCAGCAGGGAGAACACTGAAGCTTTCTTT. The encoded protein is CASRENTEAFF.

The chain combines TRBV4-1 with TRBJ2-5; 12 bases match TRBD2. Germline lookup yields CDR1 MGHRA and CDR2 YSYEKL. Trimming took 8 bases from V and 5 from J; bases not matched to a gene: 9. This CDR3 is built from 15 residues. In DNA form, the CDR3 reads TGCGCCAGCCAACTGACTAGCGGGAGTTCGGAGACCCAGTACTTC. Protein product: CASQLTSGSSETQYF.

The chain uses TRBV28 and TRBJ2-3; 13 bases line up with TRBD2. Germline V gives CDR1 MDHEN, CDR2 SYDVKM. V was clipped by 5 bases and J by 5 bases; unmatched bases: 4. The CDR3 runs 15 residues. CDR3 nucleotide sequence: TGTGCCAGCAGTCTTACTAGCGGGAGGGTAGATACGCAGTATTTT. This gives the protein CASSLTSGRVDTQYF.

This chain links TRBV7-9 with TRBJ2-1, with 10 bases aligning to TRBD2. V gave up 2 bases and J gave up 2 bases; unmatched junction bases: 9. CDR3 length: 18 residues. Looked up from germline, CDR1 is SEHNR and CDR2 is FQNEAQ (reference sequence). The CDR3 nucleotides read TGTGCCAGCAGCTTATCGGCTAGCCTAGCGGGGGCCTACAATGAGCAGTTCTTC. The encoded protein is CASSLSASLAGAYNEQFF. Together with reference TRBV7-9 and TRBJ2-1, the CDR3 gives the full variable domain: DTGVSQNPRHKITKRGQNVTFRCDPISEHNRLYWYRQTLGQGPEFLTYFQNEAQLEKSRLLSDRFSAERPKGSFSTLEIQRTEQGDSAMYLCASSLSASLAGAYNEQFFGPGTRLTVL.

The V and J genes are TRBV6-6 and TRBJ2-1; D unresolved. The CDR3 has 11 amino acids. V lost 6 bases and J 9 bases, leaving 9 bases between the germline ends. Germline CDR1 is MNHNY and CDR2 is SVGAGI (reference sequence). The CDR3 sequence is CASSSRAEQFF. The DNA of the CDR3 is TGTGCCAGCAGCTCCCGTGCTGAGCAGTTCTTC.

The chain has TRBV4-3 and TRBJ1-1; 7 bases are shared with TRBD1. V was pared by 4 bases and J by 5 bases, with 10 bases of the junction left unmatched. Germline assignment: CDR1 LGHNA and CDR2 YSLEER. The CDR3 contains 15 residues. The CDR3 loop reads CASSLLQGLKTEAFF. DNA for the CDR3: TGCGCCAGCAGCCTATTACAGGGGCTCAAAACTGAAGCTTTCTTT.

The V call is TRBV15, the J call TRBJ2-1, with D unclear. The V gene's germline CDR1 is LNHNV and CDR2 YYDKDF (reference sequence). Trimming shortened V by 0 bases and J by 4 bases, and 7 bases separated the two germline ends. The CDR3 is 14 residues long. For the CDR3, the DNA is TGTGCCACCAGCAGAGATCAAACATACAATGAGCAGTTCTTC. As protein: CATSRDQTYNEQFF. The full variable domain, with the rest looked up from reference TRBV15 and TRBJ2-1, is DAMVIQNPRYQVTQFGKPVTLSCSQTLNHNVMYWYQQKSSQAPKLLFHYYDKDFNNEADTPDNFQSRRPNTSFCFLDIRSPGLGDTAMYLCATSRDQTYNEQFFGPGTRLTVL.

This clone was counted once. The V call is TRBV9, the J call TRBJ1-2; a weak D match, TRBD1 (5 bases). Germline V gives CDR1 SGDLS, CDR2 YYNGEE. This CDR3 has 15 amino acids. V was shortened by 0 bases and J by 4 bases, with 13 bases between the two germline ends. As DNA, the CDR3 is TGTGCCAGCAGCGTAGTAGGGGAGAGTATCTATGGCTACACCTTC. Protein sequence: CASSVVGESIYGYTF.

The genes are TRBV7-8 and TRBJ2-7; D possibly corresponds to TRBD2 (6 bases). V lost 5 bases, J lost 7 bases, and 21 bases lay in between. CDR3 length equals 15 residues. Germline V gene sequence: CDR1 SGHVS, CDR2 FQNEAQ. CDR3 in DNA: TGTGCCAGCAGCCCTCAGACTAGACCCGCCCCTGAGCAGTACTTC. Its translation: CASSPQTRPAPEQYF.

This clone was counted only a few times. This sequence joins TRBV6-5 and TRBJ2-3; TRBD1 might be the D (5 bases). Germline-derived CDR1 and CDR2 are MNHEY and SVGAGI. The V gene lost 4 bases and the J gene lost 9 bases, with 11 bases spanning the gap. The CDR3 length is 12 residues. As DNA, the CDR3 is TGTGCCAGCAGTTCCGACAGATCGACGCAGTATTTT. It encodes CASSSDRSTQYF.

This chain links TRBV4-3 with TRBJ1-1; a weak D match, TRBD1 (5 bases). This CDR3 comprises 15 residues. V was cut by 0 bases and J by 3 bases, with 11 bases left in between. Germline values: CDR1 LGHNA, CDR2 YSLEER. Here the CDR3 DNA reads TGCGCCAGCAGCCAAGATTACGGGACGGACACTGAAGCTTTCTTT. Residues: CASSQDYGTDTEAFF.

The V gene is TRBV18, the J gene TRBJ2-6; D remains ambiguous. The germline gives CDR1 KGHSH, CDR2 LQKENI. V was clipped by 3 bases and J by 0 bases, with 3 bases between them. The length of the CDR3 is 14 residues. The CDR3 DNA is TGTGCCAGCTCACCGGCCTCTGGGGCCAACGTCCTGACTTTC. This translates into CASSPASGANVLTF. Full variable domain (outside the CDR3, taken from reference TRBV18 and TRBJ2-6): NAGVMQNPRHLVRRRGQEARLRCSPMKGHSHVYWYRQLPEEGLKFMVYLQKENIIDESGMPKERFSAEFPKEGPSILRIQQVVRGDSAAYFCASSPASGANVLTFGAGSRLTVL.

The genes are TRBV4-1 and TRBJ1-4; D unresolved. The V and J ends lost 1 base and 6 bases respectively, with 12 bases between them. Germline lookup yields CDR1 MGHRA and CDR2 YSYEKL. CDR3 length equals 15 residues. CDR3 bases: TGCGCCAGCAGCCAAGCGACCCCACGGGATGAAAAACTGTTTTTT. Residues: CASSQATPRDEKLFF.

The V and J genes are TRBV9 and TRBJ2-5; 7 positions match TRBD1. CDR1 is SGDLS, CDR2 YYNGEE, per germline. The length of the CDR3 is 16 residues. V lost 1 base and J lost 4; bases outside the gene matches: 10. The CDR3 reads CASSVFGFTGAETQYF. The CDR3 DNA reads TGTGCCAGCAGCGTATTTGGTTTTACAGGGGCAGAGACCCAGTACTTC.

V is TRBV5-1 and J is TRBJ2-3; 8 nucleotides align to TRBD1. The trim removed 1 base at V and 1 base at J, leaving 2 bases unmatched. This CDR3 contains 15 residues. The germline V gene has CDR1 SGHRS and CDR2 YFSETQ. CDR3 nucleotide sequence: TGCGCCAGCAGCTTGCCAGGGGGCGGCACAGATACGCAGTATTTT. This sequence encodes CASSLPGGGTDTQYF.

V gene TRBV11-1 combines with J gene TRBJ1-1; maybe TRBD1 (5 bases). The CDR3 consists of 13 residues. With 3 bases removed from V and 3 bases from J, the gap between germline ends came to 8 bases. Per germline, CDR1 SGHAT and CDR2 FQDESV (reference sequence). CDR3: CASSFEGYTEAFF. The CDR3 DNA reads TGTGCCAGCAGCTTTGAGGGGTACACTGAAGCTTTCTTT.

This clone was detected only once. The rearrangement joins TRBV7-9 to TRBJ1-1; weak D call: TRBD1 (6 bases). V was pared by 7 bases and J by 6 bases, with 15 bases between. CDR1 and CDR2 from the germline V gene are SEHNR and FQNEAQ (reference sequence). There are 13 residues in the CDR3. CDR3 sequence: CASTQQGFSEAFF. CDR3 in DNA: TGTGCCAGCACCCAACAGGGATTCTCTGAAGCTTTCTTT.

V is TRBV5-6 and J is TRBJ2-7; D perhaps matches TRBD2 (6 bases). V gave up 4 bases and J gave up 5 bases, with 13 bases separating them. Germline V lookup: CDR1 SGHDT, CDR2 YYEEEE. The CDR3 extends over 13 amino acids. This chain's CDR3 is CASSPGTVDEQYF. The DNA for the CDR3 is TGTGCCAGCAGCCCCGGGACTGTTGACGAGCAGTACTTC. Variable domain in full (rest from reference TRBV5-6 and TRBJ2-7): DAGVTQSPTHLIKTRGQQVTLRCSPKSGHDTVSWYQQALGQGPQFIFQYYEEEERQRGNFPDRFSGHQFPNYSSELNVNALLLGDSALYLCASSPGTVDEQYFGPGTRLTVT.

This CDR3 reads CASSSGSGWEEKLFF. In DNA form, the CDR3 reads TGTGCCAGCAGCTCCGGGTCAGGGTGGGAAGAAAAACTGTTTTTT. The chain joins TRBV7-2 to TRBJ1-4, with D tentatively TRBD1 (5 bases). Germline CDR1 reads SGHTA; CDR2 reads FQGNSA. CDR3 size: 15 residues. V was pared by 4 bases and J by 8 bases, with 17 bases between.

CDR3 protein: CASSSGSPRDEQFF. DNA of the CDR3: TGTGCCAGCAGCTCCGGGAGCCCGAGGGATGAGCAGTTCTTC. This chain uses TRBV11-3 with TRBJ2-1; a weak D match, TRBD2 (6 bases). CDR1 and CDR2 (germline): SGHNT, YENEEA. The CDR3 extends over 14 amino acids. V lost 4 bases and J 8 bases, leaving 15 bases between the germline ends.